The TCR beta chain under discussion was sequenced for a study of T cell changes during pregnancy in multiple sclerosis. TCRdb's copy holds only in-frame clones and misses some; the assay was immunoSEQ multiplex PCR. The table includes about 64,000 clones, roughly 96% detected once. This clonotype was sampled from a female donor with multiple sclerosis, enrolled in a pregnancy study. The input for sequencing was CD8+ T cells from peripheral blood mononuclear cells, taken after pregnancy.

CDR3 amino acids: CASSDGGVGTGANYNEQFF. In nucleotides, the CDR3 is TGTGCCAGCAGTGACGGGGGGGTGGGTACAGGGGCCAACTACAATGAGCAGTTCTTC. The chain couples TRBV2 to TRBJ2-1, with D possibly matching TRBD2 (8 bases). Germline V gives CDR1 SNHLY, CDR2 FYNNEI. With 3 bases removed from V and 3 bases from J, the gap between germline ends came to 24 bases. This CDR3 contains 19 residues. Complete variable domain (other parts from reference TRBV2 and TRBJ2-1): EPEVTQTPSHQVTQMGQEVILRCVPISNHLYFYWYRQILGQKVEFLVSFYNNEISEKSEIFDDQFSVERPDGSNFTLKIRSTKLEDSAMYFCASSDGGVGTGANYNEQFFGPGTRLTVL.